The entry that follows covers one T cell receptor beta chain sequence. These data originate in a study of blood T cell repertoires in COVID-19. Study overall: Sample material is recorded as cDNA or gDNA derived from T cells, B-cell-depleted T cells, or PBMCs.

In the original processing: Researchers report that nucleated cell counts were estimated from reference gene primer amplification. The table came from immunoSEQ multiplex PCR; TCRdb's copy has only in-frame clones and leaves some out. V and J calls plus clone size are reproduced from that table; the DNA served to infer D and trimming. The table has 200,000 to 300,000 clones, 84% seen once. The clonotype originates from a man aged 55 to 69 with acute or convalescent COVID-19. The sequenced sample consisted of peripheral blood.

The CDR3 DNA follows: TGTGCCAGCAGCCAAGGTTATCTCTCTGGAAACACCATATATTTT. This sequence encodes CASSQGYLSGNTIYF. The chain employs TRBV14 and TRBJ1-3; D unclear. This CDR3 is 15 amino acids long. Per germline, CDR1 SGHDN and CDR2 FVKESK. The V and J ends lost 1 base and 0 bases respectively, with 7 bases between them. The full variable domain, completed using reference TRBV14 and TRBJ1-3, is EAGVTQFPSHSVIEKGQTVTLRCDPISGHDNLYWYRRVMGKEIKFLLHFVKESKQDESGMPNNRFLAERTGGTYSTLKVQPAELEDSGVYFCASSQGYLSGNTIYFGEGSWLTVV.